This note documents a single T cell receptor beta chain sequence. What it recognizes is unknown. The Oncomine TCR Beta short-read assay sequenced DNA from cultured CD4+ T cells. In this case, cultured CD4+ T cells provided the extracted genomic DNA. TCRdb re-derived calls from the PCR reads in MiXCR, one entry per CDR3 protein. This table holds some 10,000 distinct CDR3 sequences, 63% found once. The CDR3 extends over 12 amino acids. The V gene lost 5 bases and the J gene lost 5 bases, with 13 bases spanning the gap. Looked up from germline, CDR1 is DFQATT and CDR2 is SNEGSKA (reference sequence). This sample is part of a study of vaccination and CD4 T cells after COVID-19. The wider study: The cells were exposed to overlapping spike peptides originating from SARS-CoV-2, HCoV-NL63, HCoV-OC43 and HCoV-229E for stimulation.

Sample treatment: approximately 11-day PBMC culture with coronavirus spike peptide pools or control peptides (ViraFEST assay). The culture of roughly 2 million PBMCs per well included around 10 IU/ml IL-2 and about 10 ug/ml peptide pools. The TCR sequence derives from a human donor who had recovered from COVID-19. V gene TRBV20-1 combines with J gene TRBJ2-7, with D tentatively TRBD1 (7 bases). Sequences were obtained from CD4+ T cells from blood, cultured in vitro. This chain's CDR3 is CSAQGGGDEQYF. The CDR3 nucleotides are TGCAGTGCTCAGGGGGGTGGTGACGAGCAGTACTTC.